The clone carrying this TCR beta chain was counted between two and nine times. The antigen is undetermined. These data come from a study of type 1 regulatory T cells. In germline, CDR1 is MNHEY, CDR2 SVGEGT. CDR3 size: 16 residues. V was trimmed by 4 bases and J by 2 bases, leaving 16 bases between them. TCRdb called the reads again in MiXCR, with one record for every CDR3 protein. The sample has 55,000 to 65,000 distinct CDR3 sequences; 62% are singletons. This sequence originates from a human donor in good health. Material for sequencing was cultured non-Tr1 T cells, either the whole culture or a sorted T cell fraction (not recorded which). The V call is TRBV6-2 or TRBV6-3, the J call TRBJ2-3; perhaps TRBD1 as D (5 bases). The CDR3 reads CASSLEDPTVTDTQYF. CDR3 coding DNA: TGTGCCAGCAGTTTAGAGGACCCGACAGTCACAGATACGCAGTATTTT.